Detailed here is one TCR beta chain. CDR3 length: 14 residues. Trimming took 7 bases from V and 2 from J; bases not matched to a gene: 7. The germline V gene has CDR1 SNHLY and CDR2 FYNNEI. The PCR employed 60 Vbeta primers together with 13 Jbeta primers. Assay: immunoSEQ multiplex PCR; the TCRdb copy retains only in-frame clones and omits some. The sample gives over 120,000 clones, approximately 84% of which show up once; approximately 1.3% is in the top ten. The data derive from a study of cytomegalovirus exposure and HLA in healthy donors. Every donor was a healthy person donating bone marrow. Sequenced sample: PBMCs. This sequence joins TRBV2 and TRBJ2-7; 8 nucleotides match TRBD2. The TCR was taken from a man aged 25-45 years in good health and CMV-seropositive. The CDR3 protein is CASTGGRPPYEQYF. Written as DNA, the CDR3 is TGTGCCAGCACCGGCGGGAGGCCCCCCTACGAGCAGTACTTC.